This T cell receptor (beta chain) stems from a study of T cell responses to AZD1222 COVID-19 vaccine. The study, taken as a whole, reports: Spike-specific TCR repertoires showed rising breadth and depth after two AZD1222 doses.

Turning to this clone: The antigen is unknown.

CDR3 length: 12 residues. Germline assignment: CDR1 LNHDA and CDR2 SQIVND (reference sequence). J was trimmed by 8 bases and V by 7 bases; bases with no gene match: 6. Sequencing used immunoSEQ multiplex PCR; TCRdb keeps in-frame clones, though not all of them. There are 100,000 to 150,000 clones in the sample; approximately 85% occur only once, and about 1.6% lies in the top ten. The genes are TRBV19 and TRBJ2-3, with 7 bases aligning to TRBD2. The clonotype was recovered from an adult in good health. Source: peripheral blood, taken on day 0 of AZD1222 vaccination. The CDR3 coding sequence is TGTGCCAGTACCGCGCGGGGGACTACGCAGTATTTT. Encoded protein: CASTARGTTQYF.